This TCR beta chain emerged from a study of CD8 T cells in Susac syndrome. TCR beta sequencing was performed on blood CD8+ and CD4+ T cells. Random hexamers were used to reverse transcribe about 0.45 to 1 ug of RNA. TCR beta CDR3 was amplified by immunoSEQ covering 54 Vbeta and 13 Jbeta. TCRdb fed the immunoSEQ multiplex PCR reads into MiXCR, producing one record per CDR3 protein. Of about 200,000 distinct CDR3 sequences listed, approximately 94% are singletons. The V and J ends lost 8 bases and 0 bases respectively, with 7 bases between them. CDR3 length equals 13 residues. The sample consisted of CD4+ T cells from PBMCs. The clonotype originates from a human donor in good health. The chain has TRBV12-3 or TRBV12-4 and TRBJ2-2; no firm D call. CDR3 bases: TGTGCCAGCCGGGCCGCGAACACCGGGGAGCTGTTTTTT. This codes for CASRAANTGELFF.